The 17 T cell receptor beta chains reported below all come from one sample, sequenced in a study of T cells expressing NK-cell markers. Using the 5' RACE reads, TCRdb records one entry per CDR3 protein without DNA. The data include approximately 170,000 distinct CDR3 sequences; the top ten clones carry 20% to 25%. Sample: blood T cells: a sorted CD56 or NKG2C T cell subset, CD4+ or CD8+ T cells, or bulk PBMC T cells (not recorded which). The receptors derive from a man aged 18-70 years in good health.

The rearrangement joins TRBV2 to TRBJ2-1. CDR1 and CDR2 (germline): SNHLY, FYNNEI. The CDR3 totals 15 residues. This CDR3 is CASIERGVSYNEQFF.

The chain combines TRBV5-6 with TRBJ2-1. Looked up from germline, CDR1 is SGHDT and CDR2 is YYEEEE. The CDR3 length is 14 residues. The CDR3 spells CASSLPSGNNEQFF.

The J gene is TRBJ2-7, the V gene TRBV28; TCRdb returns TRBD1, unconfirmable since there is no DNA. This CDR3 region has 14 residues. Germline CDR1 and CDR2: MDHEN and SYDVKM. CDR3 in amino acids: CASSPDNFSYEQYF.

The genes are TRBV7-8 and TRBJ2-5; TCRdb names TRBD1, which stays unverified in the absence of DNA. The CDR3 runs 15 residues. Germline lookup yields CDR1 SGHVS and CDR2 FQNEAQ. CDR3 in amino acids: CASSGFGGGMETQYF. Supplemented by reference TRBV7-8 and TRBJ2-5, the full variable domain reads GAGVSQSPRYKVAKRGQDVALRCDPISGHVSLFWYQQALGQGPEFLTYFQNEAQLDKSGLPSDRFFAERPEGSVSTLKIQRTQQEDSAVYLCASSGFGGGMETQYFGPGTRLLVL.

The chain couples TRBV3-1 to TRBJ2-1; TCRdb's D call of TRBD2 is untestable without DNA. CDR1 and CDR2 (germline): LGHDT, YNNKEL (reference sequence). This CDR3 has 19 amino acids. CDR3 loop: CASSQEGSRTSWMYNEQFF.

The chain carries TRBV7-8 and TRBJ2-4; TCRdb calls TRBD2, which cannot be checked without DNA. Germline assignment: CDR1 SGHVS and CDR2 FQNEAQ. The CDR3 totals 15 residues. CDR3: CASSLEDLGGNIQYF.

The chain joins TRBV5-1 to TRBJ2-3; TCRdb's D call, TRBD2, is unchecked because there is no DNA. Per the germline V gene, CDR1 is SGHRS and CDR2 is YFSETQ. The CDR3 covers 15 residues. The CDR3 is CASRYSSASTDTQYF.

V and J are TRBV20-1 and TRBJ2-1; the TCRdb D gene call, TRBD2, has no DNA to confirm it. CDR1 DFQATT and CDR2 SNEGSKA come from the germline V gene (reference sequence). This CDR3 contains 14 residues. The CDR3 sequence: CSASSRLADNEQFF.

The chain joins TRBV29-1 to TRBJ2-1. Germline V CDR1 and CDR2: SQVTM, ANQGSEA. CDR3 size: 11 residues. CDR3 in amino acids: CSVRYDNEQFF.

The chain combines TRBV2 with TRBJ1-2; the TCRdb call, TRBD1, lacks DNA for checking. This CDR3 region has 16 residues. Germline CDR1 reads SNHLY; CDR2 reads FYNNEI. The CDR3 loop reads CASSDGRNRDRNGYTF.

The chain couples TRBV7-9 to TRBJ2-3. CDR3 length equals 17 residues. The germline V gene encodes CDR1 SEHNR and CDR2 FQNEAQ (reference sequence). The CDR3 reads CASSRLSQRLSTDTQYF.

The chain employs TRBV20-1 and TRBJ2-1; TCRdb indicates TRBD2, and absent DNA this call remains unverified. Germline V CDR1 and CDR2: DFQATT, SNEGSKA (reference sequence). CDR3 size: 16 residues. The CDR3 here is CSATPSGGASYNEQFF.

The chain employs TRBV2 and TRBJ2-7; TCRdb designates TRBD1, a call that cannot be tested without DNA. CDR1 and CDR2 from the germline V gene are SNHLY and FYNNEI. The CDR3 has 13 amino acids. CDR3 sequence reads: CARGESGSYEQYF.

V is TRBV27 and J is TRBJ1-1; checking the TCRdb D call of TRBD1 is not possible without DNA. Germline V gives CDR1 MNHEY, CDR2 SMNVEV (reference sequence). The CDR3 has 17 residues. CDR3 region: CASSFIAFAGVNTEAFF.

This chain links TRBV9 with TRBJ2-7; TCRdb picks TRBD1, but there is no DNA to check that call. There are 16 residues in the CDR3. Per the germline V gene, CDR1 is SGDLS and CDR2 is YYNGEE. CDR3 residues: CASSVEGPSPTYEQYF.

The chain links TRBV6-2 or TRBV6-3 to TRBJ2-7; the D call of TRBD2 rests on TCRdb alone, since no DNA is present to check it. Germline assignment: CDR1 MNHEY and CDR2 SVGEGT. The CDR3 length is 15 residues. The CDR3 sequence is CASSYSTSGASEQYF.

This chain connects TRBV20-1 to TRBJ2-5; TCRdb selects TRBD2, and the lack of DNA leaves this call unchecked. The V gene's germline CDR1 is DFQATT and CDR2 SNEGSKA (reference sequence). CDR3 length equals 17 residues. The chain's CDR3 is CSARDWLAGVGPETQYF.